The 26 T cell receptor beta chains below all came from one sample that was sequenced in a study of memory CD4+ T cells and cytomegalovirus serostatus (dated by TCRdb to 2018 to 2020). The receptor library was made with the immunoSEQ multiplex PCR assay. TCRdb stores this immuneACCESS table with in-frame sequences only. Part of the clones is absent; in the studies checked, under half of the shortfall reflects unresolved V genes, and no reason is known for the rest. Present in this sample are around 63,000 clones, roughly 76% of which were seen just once. The biggest ten clones account for 4% to 5% of the sample. A FACSAria II was used to sort memory CD4+ T cells, defined as single viable CD3+CD4+CD8-CD45RO+ cells. Sequencing was done on a sample of memory CD4+ T cells from blood. The receptors originated from an adult in good health and CMV-seropositive.

CDR3 sequence reads: CASGRQPSGANVLTF. CDR3 DNA: TGTGCCAGCGGTAGGCAGCCCTCTGGGGCCAACGTCCTGACTTTC. The rearrangement joins TRBV28 to TRBJ2-6; D is unclear. The CDR3 is 15 residues long. V dropped 8 bases and J dropped 0 bases, with 11 bases sitting between them. CDR1 and CDR2 from the germline V gene are MDHEN and SYDVKM.

This chain joins TRBV7-9 and TRBJ1-1; D is ambiguous. V was pared by 1 base and J by 3 bases, with 6 bases between. The CDR3 spans 13 residues. The germline V gene has CDR1 SEHNR and CDR2 FQNEAQ (reference sequence). The CDR3 spells CASSLVEDTEAFF. The CDR3 region has the DNA TGTGCCAGCAGCTTAGTAGAGGACACTGAAGCTTTCTTT.

The chain uses TRBV29-1 and TRBJ1-2; D is undetermined. V shed 3 bases and J shed 0 bases, with 5 bases lying between them. CDR3 length: 12 amino acids. From germline, CDR1 is SQVTM and CDR2 ANQGSEA. The CDR3 sequence is CSVESSNYGYTF. DNA of the CDR3: TGCAGCGTTGAGTCTTCTAACTATGGCTACACCTTC. Drawing the rest from reference TRBV29-1 and TRBJ1-2, the complete variable domain is SAVISQKPSRDICQRGTSLTIQCQVDSQVTMMFWYRQQPGQSLTLIATANQGSEATYESGFVIDKFPISRPNLTFSTLTVSNMSPEDSSIYLCSVESSNYGYTFGSGTRLTVV.

V usage is TRBV29-1 and J usage is TRBJ2-1; 12 nucleotides agree with TRBD2. V gave up 6 bases and J gave up 6 bases; unmatched junction bases: 12. This CDR3 comprises 16 residues. Germline-derived CDR1 and CDR2 are SQVTM and ANQGSEA. CDR3 nucleotides: TGCAGCGTGGGGGGGACTAGCGGGCCGATGGTCAATGAGCAGTTCTTC. This gives the protein CSVGGTSGPMVNEQFF.

The chain is built from TRBV27 and TRBJ2-3; the D is unclear. V shed 3 bases and J shed 0 bases, with 1 base lying between them. The V gene's germline CDR1 is MNHEY and CDR2 SMNVEV (reference sequence). The CDR3 is made up of 12 amino acids. The CDR3 protein is CASSFSTDTQYF. DNA for the CDR3: TGTGCCAGCAGTTTCAGCACAGATACGCAGTATTTT.

V gene TRBV4-2 combines with J gene TRBJ2-7; TRBD2 is a possible D gene (6 bases). Trimming shortened V by 2 bases and J by 0 bases, and 8 bases separated the two germline ends. This CDR3 has 14 amino acids. Germline V gene lookup returns CDR1 LGHNA and CDR2 YNFKEQ. In nucleotides, the CDR3 is TGTGCCAGCAGCCAAAGGCGGGACTCCTACGAGCAGTACTTC. Its protein is CASSQRRDSYEQYF.

The rearrangement joins TRBV10-3 to TRBJ2-5; TRBD1 matches 8 bases. After removal of 2 bases from V and 5 bases from J, the junction contained 7 bases not matched to a gene. This CDR3 has 15 amino acids. The germline gives CDR1 ENHRY, CDR2 SYGVKD. The CDR3 spells CAISEADRGTETQYF. CDR3 nucleotides: TGTGCCATCAGTGAGGCCGACAGGGGCACGGAGACCCAGTACTTC.

V and J are TRBV19 and TRBJ1-1; D possibly corresponds to TRBD1 (6 bases). Between the trimmed V and J ends, which lost 5 bases and 2 bases, there was a span of 12 bases. The length of the CDR3 is 14 residues. The germline V gene has CDR1 LNHDA and CDR2 SQIVND (reference sequence). The CDR3 region is CASSVPGANTEAFF. The CDR3 DNA sequence: TGTGCCAGTAGTGTCCCAGGGGCAAACACTGAAGCTTTCTTT.

The chain recombines TRBV11-2 with TRBJ2-5; maybe TRBD2 (5 bases). Trimming cost V 1 base and J 3 bases, with 6 bases left between them. The CDR3 is made up of 13 amino acids. Germline CDR1 reads SGHAT; CDR2 reads FQNNGV. In DNA, the CDR3 is TGTGCCAGCAGCTTAGGGGGAGAAGAGACCCAGTACTTC. Protein: CASSLGGEETQYF.

This sequence joins TRBV6-5 and TRBJ2-7; the match to TRBD2 covers 8 bases. Trimming cost V 4 bases and J 6 bases; bases outside gene matches: 11. Germline CDR1 MNHEY, CDR2 SVGAGI. The CDR3 runs to 15 residues. The CDR3: CASSLQASGSREQYF. The CDR3 coding sequence is TGTGCCAGCAGTTTGCAGGCCAGCGGGAGTCGCGAGCAGTACTTC.

The chain has TRBV28 and TRBJ1-3; D may be TRBD1 (5 bases). The CDR3 extends over 16 amino acids. Germline loops: CDR1 MDHEN, CDR2 SYDVKM. V lost 7 bases, J lost 3 bases, and 19 bases lay in between. CDR3 in DNA: TGTGCCAGCACCCCTGGGGGGGTTCGGCGTGGAAACACCATATATTTT. Its protein product is CASTPGGVRRGNTIYF.

This rearrangement joins TRBV4-1 to TRBJ1-4; D perhaps matches TRBD1 (6 bases). Germline CDR1 MGHRA, CDR2 YSYEKL. The CDR3 consists of 15 residues. V lost 4 bases and J 4 bases, leaving 13 bases between the germline ends. Here the CDR3 reads CASSRTGLNNEKLFF. In DNA form, the CDR3 reads TGCGCCAGCAGCCGAACAGGGCTAAATAATGAAAAACTGTTTTTT.

This clone turned up a few times. The chain employs TRBV7-2 and TRBJ2-3, with a possible D match to TRBD2 (6 bases). Trimming removed 0 bases from V and 1 base from J, with 11 bases in between. The CDR3 is 16 amino acids. Germline V gene data show CDR1 as SGHTA and CDR2 as FQGNSA. CDR3 amino acids: CASSLAGTGGTDTQYF. The CDR3 nucleotides are TGTGCCAGCAGCTTAGCGGGGACGGGGGGCACAGATACGCAGTATTTT.

The V and J genes are TRBV2 and TRBJ1-6; 10 bases are shared with TRBD1. Trimming at V came to 6 bases and at J to 8 bases, leaving 7 bases not matched to a gene. The germline V gene encodes CDR1 SNHLY and CDR2 FYNNEI. The CDR3 spans 15 residues. The CDR3 coding sequence is TGTGCCAGCAGCTCCGACAGGGGGCAATATTCACCCCTCCACTTT. Protein: CASSSDRGQYSPLHF.

The CDR3 loop is CASSDSGADTQYF. CDR3 nucleotide sequence: TGTGCCAGCAGTGACTCGGGGGCAGATACGCAGTATTTT. V is TRBV6-4 and J is TRBJ2-3; the D call may be TRBD1 or TRBD2 (5 bases each). The V gene lost 0 bases and the J gene lost 4 bases, with 5 bases spanning the gap. The CDR3 covers 13 residues. CDR1 MRHNA and CDR2 SNTAGT come from the germline V gene.

V is TRBV7-8 and J is TRBJ2-7, with 7 bases lining up with TRBD1. The ends lost 8 bases at V and 5 bases at J; junction bases unmatched: 9. The CDR3 loop spans 13 amino acids. From germline, CDR1 is SGHVS and CDR2 FQNEAQ. In DNA, the CDR3 is TGTGCCAGCGGGACGGGACAGACCAACGAGCAGTACTTC. This codes for CASGTGQTNEQYF. Drawing the rest from reference TRBV7-8 and TRBJ2-7, the complete variable domain is GAGVSQSPRYKVAKRGQDVALRCDPISGHVSLFWYQQALGQGPEFLTYFQNEAQLDKSGLPSDRFFAERPEGSVSTLKIQRTQQEDSAVYLCASGTGQTNEQYFGPGTRLTVT.

The chain is built from TRBV18 and TRBJ2-3; a weak D match, TRBD2 (5 bases). Germline CDR1 and CDR2: KGHSH and LQKENI. This CDR3 has 15 amino acids. Trimming stripped 5 bases from V and 3 bases from J, with 15 bases between. CDR3 coding DNA: TGTGCCAGCTCAGCATTAAGTCCGGGGACAGATACGCAGTATTTT. Amino acid sequence: CASSALSPGTDTQYF. The whole variable domain, remainder taken from reference TRBV18 and TRBJ2-3, is NAGVMQNPRHLVRRRGQEARLRCSPMKGHSHVYWYRQLPEEGLKFMVYLQKENIIDESGMPKERFSAEFPKEGPSILRIQQVVRGDSAAYFCASSALSPGTDTQYFGPGTRLTVL.

The chain employs TRBV21-1 and TRBJ1-6. TRBV21-1 is given as a pseudogene. The CDR3 is made up of 11 amino acids. CDR3 sequence: CASSSYSPLHF. The CDR3 DNA is TGTGCCAGCAGCAGCTATTCACCCCTCCACTTT.

The chain links TRBV7-9 to TRBJ1-1, with D maybe TRBD1 (5 bases). In germline, CDR1 is SEHNR, CDR2 FQNEAQ (reference sequence). V dropped 4 bases and J dropped 5 bases, with 20 bases sitting between them. This CDR3 has 16 residues. CDR3 residues: CASSSTIIGGGTEAFF. The CDR3 DNA sequence: TGTGCCAGCAGCTCAACAATCATTGGGGGGGGAACTGAAGCTTTCTTT.

The chain employs TRBV12-5 and TRBJ2-1, with D perhaps TRBD1 or TRBD2 (6 bases each). V shed 0 bases and J shed 7 bases, with 19 bases lying between them. Germline V gives CDR1 LGHNT, CDR2 FRNRAP. The CDR3 length is 17 residues. The chain's CDR3 is CASGLVGGRDNLNEQFF. DNA of the CDR3: TGTGCTAGTGGTTTGGTGGGGGGAAGGGACAATCTGAATGAGCAGTTCTTC.

The chain has TRBV7-2 and TRBJ2-1; 12 bases are shared with TRBD2. V was clipped by 1 base and J by 14 bases; unmatched bases: 3. CDR1 is SGHTA, CDR2 FQGNSA, per germline. This CDR3 has 13 amino acids. DNA of the CDR3: TGTGCCAGCAGCTTAGGACTAGCGGGAGAAAAGTTCTTC. It encodes CASSLGLAGEKFF.

This clone was counted a few times. The chain couples TRBV7-8 to TRBJ1-5, with 9 bases matching TRBD1. With V trimmed by 5 bases and J by 7 bases, 9 bases remained unmatched. Germline V gene data show CDR1 as SGHVS and CDR2 as FQNEAQ. This CDR3 spans 15 amino acids. CDR3 bases: TGTGCCAGCAGCGCAACAGGGGGCTCGGGACAGCCCCAGCATTTT. Translated, it gives CASSATGGSGQPQHF.

The chain has TRBV5-8 and TRBJ1-1; 9 bases map to TRBD1. Germline values: CDR1 SGHTS, CDR2 YDEGEE. The CDR3 consists of 14 residues. V gave up 2 bases and J gave up 8 bases; unmatched junction bases: 7. CDR3 protein: CASSFGQGTLEAFF. The DNA for the CDR3 is TGTGCCAGCAGCTTTGGACAGGGGACTTTGGAAGCTTTCTTT.

J is TRBJ2-5 and V is TRBV6-6; 10 bases match TRBD1. V shed 4 bases and J 7 bases; nucleotides not matched to a gene: 9. The V gene's germline CDR1 is MNHNY and CDR2 SVGAGI (reference sequence). The CDR3 is 15 amino acids. For the CDR3, the DNA is TGTGCCAGCAGTTCGCCGGGACAGGGGTCAGGGACCCAGTACTTC. Translating it yields CASSSPGQGSGTQYF.

This clone has a single count. This chain uses TRBV7-9 with TRBJ1-6; D might be TRBD1 (5 bases). CDR1 and CDR2 (germline): SEHNR, FQNEAQ (reference sequence). This CDR3 has 14 amino acids. V was shortened by 3 bases and J by 4 bases, with 7 bases between the two germline ends. The CDR3 sequence is CASSFGAYNSPLHF. CDR3 nucleotide sequence: TGTGCCAGCAGCTTTGGGGCTTATAATTCACCCCTCCACTTT. The variable domain in full, completed from reference TRBV7-9 and TRBJ1-6, reads DTGVSQNPRHKITKRGQNVTFRCDPISEHNRLYWYRQTLGQGPEFLTYFQNEAQLEKSRLLSDRFSAERPKGSFSTLEIQRTEQGDSAMYLCASSFGAYNSPLHFGNGTRLTVT.

The table lists this clone with a few counts. This chain joins TRBV19 and TRBJ1-1; 10 positions agree with TRBD1. The CDR3 is 14 residues long. From germline, CDR1 is LNHDA and CDR2 SQIVND (reference sequence). Trimming took 7 bases from V and 7 from J; bases not matched to a gene: 9. CDR3 sequence: CASKIGGQGDEAFF. Here the CDR3 DNA reads TGTGCCAGTAAGATCGGCGGACAGGGGGATGAAGCTTTCTTT.